This T cell receptor (beta chain) is drawn from a study of CD8+ T cells in alopecia areata. Relative to its sample, this clone is large. This CDR3 is 16 amino acids long. Germline-derived CDR1 and CDR2 are SGHRS and YFSETQ. Trimming removed 4 bases from V and 0 bases from J, with 17 bases in between. Alopecia areata patients gave lesional scalp punch biopsies and peripheral blood samples. TCR sequencing used cDNA made by reverse transcription of extracted RNA. Measured with immunoSEQ multiplex PCR; TCRdb has only the in-frame clones, and not every one. Of around 65,000 clones in the sample, under 55% were seen once.

This clonotype was sampled from a human donor with alopecia areata. The material was CD8+ T cells sorted from blood, obtained at week 0. The chain has TRBV5-1 and TRBJ2-7; no clear D. The CDR3: CASSPRRVSFSYEQYF. The CDR3 DNA reads TGCGCCAGCAGCCCTCGGAGAGTCTCTTTCTCCTACGAGCAGTACTTC. The entire variable domain, with the rest obtained from reference TRBV5-1 and TRBJ2-7, is as follows: KAGVTQTPRYLIKTRGQQVTLSCSPISGHRSVSWYQQTPGQGLQFLFEYFSETQRNKGNFPGRFSGRQFSNSRSEMNVSTLELGDSALYLCASSPRRVSFSYEQYFGPGTRLTVT.